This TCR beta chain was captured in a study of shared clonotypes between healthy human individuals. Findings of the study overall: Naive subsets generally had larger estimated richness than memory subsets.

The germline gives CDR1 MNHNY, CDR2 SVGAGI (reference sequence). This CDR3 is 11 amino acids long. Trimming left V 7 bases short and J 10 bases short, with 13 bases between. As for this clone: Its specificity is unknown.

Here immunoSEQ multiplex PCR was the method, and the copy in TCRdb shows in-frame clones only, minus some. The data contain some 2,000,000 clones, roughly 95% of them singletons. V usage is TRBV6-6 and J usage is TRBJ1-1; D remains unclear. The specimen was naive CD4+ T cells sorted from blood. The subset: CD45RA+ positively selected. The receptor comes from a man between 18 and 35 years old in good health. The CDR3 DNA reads TGTGCCAGCATTGGGAAAGGCGTAGCTTTCTTT. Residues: CASIGKGVAFF.